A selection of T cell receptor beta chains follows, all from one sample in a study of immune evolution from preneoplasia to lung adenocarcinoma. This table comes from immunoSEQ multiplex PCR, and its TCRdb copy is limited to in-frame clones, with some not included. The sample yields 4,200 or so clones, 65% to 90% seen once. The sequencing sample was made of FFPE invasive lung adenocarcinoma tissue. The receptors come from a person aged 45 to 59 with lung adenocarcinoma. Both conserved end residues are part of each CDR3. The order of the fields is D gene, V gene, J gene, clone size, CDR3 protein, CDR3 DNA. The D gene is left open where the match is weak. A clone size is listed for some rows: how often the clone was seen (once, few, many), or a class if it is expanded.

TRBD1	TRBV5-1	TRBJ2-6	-	CASSRTTGGLSNVLTF	TGCGCCAGCAGCCGGACTACAGGGGGCCTGTCCAACGTCCTGACTTTC
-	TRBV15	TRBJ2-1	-	CATSRDRGSSNEQFF	TGTGCCACCAGCAGAGATAGGGGTAGCAGCAATGAGCAGTTCTTC
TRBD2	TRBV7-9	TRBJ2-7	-	CASTIGTSGSREQYF	TGTGCCAGCACTATAGGGACTAGCGGGAGCCGGGAGCAGTACTTC
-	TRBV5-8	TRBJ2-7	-	CASSPWVASYEQYF	TGTGCCAGCAGTCCTTGGGTAGCCTCCTACGAGCAGTACTTC
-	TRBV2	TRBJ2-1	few	CASSGRASNEQFF	TGTGCCAGCAGCGGGCGAGCGAGCAATGAGCAGTTCTTC
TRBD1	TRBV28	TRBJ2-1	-	CASSLSGTGKRSEQFF	TGTGCCAGCAGTTTATCTGGGACAGGGAAAAGAAGCGAGCAGTTCTTC
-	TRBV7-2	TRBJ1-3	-	CASSRAVRSSGNTIYF	TGTGCCAGCAGCCGCGCCGTCCGTAGCTCTGGAAACACCATATATTTT
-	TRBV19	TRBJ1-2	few	CASSIDPQGMDYGYTF	TGTGCCAGTAGTATAGATCCACAGGGTATGGACTATGGCTACACCTTC
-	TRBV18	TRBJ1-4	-	CASSPGAGMNEKLFF	TGTGCCAGCTCACCGGGGGCAGGGATGAATGAAAAACTGTTTTTT
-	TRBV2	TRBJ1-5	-	CASRGRGQPGINQPQHF	TGTGCCAGCCGGGGCAGGGGCCAGCCAGGAATCAATCAGCCCCAGCATTTT
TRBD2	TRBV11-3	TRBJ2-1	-	CASSFRAGDPRNEQFF	TGTGCCAGCAGCTTTCGGGCGGGAGATCCGCGCAATGAGCAGTTCTTC
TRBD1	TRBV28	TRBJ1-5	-	CASSRQGAQPQHF	TGTGCCAGCAGTCGACAGGGGGCTCAGCCCCAGCATTTT
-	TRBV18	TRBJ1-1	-	CASSPSERGSNTEAFF	TGTGCCAGCTCACCCTCGGAAAGGGGGTCAAACACTGAAGCTTTCTTT
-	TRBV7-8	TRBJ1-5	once	CASSLEGDQPQHF	TGTGCCAGCAGCTTAGAAGGGGATCAGCCCCAGCATTTT
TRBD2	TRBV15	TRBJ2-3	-	CATSRELAGVDTQYF	TGTGCCACCAGCAGAGAACTAGCGGGAGTGGATACGCAGTATTTT
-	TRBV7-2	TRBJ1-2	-	CASSQGARGGNYGYTF	TGTGCCAGCAGTCAAGGGGCCCGAGGAGGTAACTATGGCTACACCTTC
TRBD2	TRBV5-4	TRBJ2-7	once	CASSLGGLAGVTDEQYF	TGTGCCAGCAGCTTGGGGGGACTAGCGGGAGTCACGGACGAGCAGTACTTC
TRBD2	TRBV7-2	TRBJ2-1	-	CASSPRTSGRAGSNEQFF	TGTGCCAGCAGCCCCAGGACTAGCGGGAGGGCCGGGTCAAATGAGCAGTTCTTC
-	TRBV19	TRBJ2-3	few	CASRDRRLTDTQYF	TGTGCCAGCCGCGACAGGAGACTCACAGATACGCAGTATTTT
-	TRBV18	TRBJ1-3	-	CASSPRGEGNTIYF	TGTGCCAGCTCACCACGCGGGGAAGGAAACACCATATATTTT
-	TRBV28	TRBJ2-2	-	CASSLPRRPNTGELFF	TGTGCCAGCAGTTTACCGAGAAGGCCGAACACCGGGGAGCTGTTTTTT
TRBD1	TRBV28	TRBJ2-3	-	CASSHPTGTGQGPTDTQYF	TGTGCCAGCAGTCATCCTACCGGGACAGGGCAAGGTCCCACAGATACGCAGTATTTT
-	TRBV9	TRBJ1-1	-	CASTEGPNTEAFF	TGTGCCAGCACCGAAGGACCGAACACTGAAGCTTTCTTT
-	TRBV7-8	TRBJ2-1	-	CASSLGQGSVGEQFF	TGTGCCAGCAGCTTAGGGCAGGGGAGTGTGGGTGAGCAGTTCTTC
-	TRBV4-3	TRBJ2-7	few	CASSQDSATEIPYEQYF	TGCGCCAGCAGCCAAGACTCGGCGACAGAAATACCCTACGAGCAGTACTTC
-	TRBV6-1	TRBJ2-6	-	CASSTGYSGANVLTF	TGTGCCAGCAGTACAGGGTACTCTGGGGCCAACGTCCTGACTTTC
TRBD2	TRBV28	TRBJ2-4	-	CASSLGTRRGIQYF	TGTGCCAGCAGCCTCGGGACTAGACGTGGCATTCAGTACTTC
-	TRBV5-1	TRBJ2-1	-	CASSSGDVYNEQFF	TGCGCCAGCAGCTCAGGAGACGTCTACAATGAGCAGTTCTTC
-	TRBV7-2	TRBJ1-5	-	CASSLLTQADSNQPQHF	TGTGCCAGCAGCTTACTCACACAGGCCGATAGCAATCAGCCCCAGCATTTT
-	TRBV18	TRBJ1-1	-	CASSPPARHLAFF	TGTGCCAGCTCACCACCGGCCCGACATCTGGCTTTCTTT
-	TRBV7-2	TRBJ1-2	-	CASSPTDSLYGYTF	TGTGCCAGCAGCCCAACGGACAGCCTCTATGGCTACACCTTC
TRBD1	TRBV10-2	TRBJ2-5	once	CASRQTGTGRQETQYF	TGCGCCAGCAGACAAACCGGGACAGGGAGGCAAGAGACCCAGTACTTC
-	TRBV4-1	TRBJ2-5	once	CASSQDPEDQETQYF	TGCGCCAGCAGCCAAGATCCTGAAGACCAAGAGACCCAGTACTTC
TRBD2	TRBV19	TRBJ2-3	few	CASSMPSGSTDTQYF	TGTGCCAGTAGTATGCCTAGCGGAAGCACAGATACGCAGTATTTT
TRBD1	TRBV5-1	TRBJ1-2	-	CASSLTAPEQGSYGYTF	TGCGCCAGCAGCTTGACCGCGCCTGAACAGGGGAGCTATGGCTACACCTTC
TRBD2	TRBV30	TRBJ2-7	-	CAWSGRIAGGTYEQYF	TGTGCCTGGAGTGGCCGAATAGCGGGAGGGACCTACGAGCAGTACTTC
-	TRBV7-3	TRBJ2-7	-	CASSSTGSLEQYF	TGTGCCAGCAGCTCAACAGGGTCCCTCGAGCAGTACTTC
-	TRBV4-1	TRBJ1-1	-	CASSRAQLVTEAFF	TGCGCCAGCAGCCGGGCGCAGCTGGTCACTGAAGCTTTCTTT
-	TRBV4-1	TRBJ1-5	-	CASSFQEDSNQPQHF	TGCGCCAGCAGTTTTCAGGAGGATAGCAATCAGCCCCAGCATTTT
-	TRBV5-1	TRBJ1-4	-	CASSLAGQRNNEKLFF	TGCGCCAGCAGCTTGGCCGGACAGCGAAATAATGAAAAACTGTTTTTT
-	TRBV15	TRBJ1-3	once	CATSRAPGPGNTIYF	TGTGCCACCAGCAGGGCTCCGGGACCTGGAAACACCATATATTTT
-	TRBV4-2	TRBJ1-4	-	CASSQEWGTNEKLFF	TGTGCCAGCAGCCAAGAATGGGGGACTAATGAAAAACTGTTTTTT
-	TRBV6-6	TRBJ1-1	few	CASRSGPATEAFF	TGTGCCAGCAGAAGCGGACCGGCCACTGAAGCTTTCTTT
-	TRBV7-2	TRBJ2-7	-	CASSLEGRGTSEQYF	TGTGCCAGCAGCTTAGAGGGCCGCGGCACCTCCGAGCAGTACTTC
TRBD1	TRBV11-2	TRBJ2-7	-	CASSLNTGGYEQYF	TGTGCCAGCAGCTTAAACACAGGGGGTTACGAGCAGTACTTC
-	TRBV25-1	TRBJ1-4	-	CASSEWGGGEKLFF	TGTGCCAGCAGTGAATGGGGGGGAGGCGAAAAACTGTTTTTT
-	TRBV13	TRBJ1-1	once	CASSLTLNTEAFF	TGTGCCAGCAGCTTAACCCTGAACACTGAAGCTTTCTTT
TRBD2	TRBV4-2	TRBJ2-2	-	CASSQASLTSRGTGELFF	TGTGCCAGCAGCCAAGCCTCTCTGACTAGCCGGGGCACCGGGGAGCTGTTTTTT
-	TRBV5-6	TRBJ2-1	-	CASSPAPVAVNEQFF	TGTGCCAGCAGCCCCGCTCCAGTAGCGGTCAATGAGCAGTTCTTC
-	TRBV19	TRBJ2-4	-	CASSTSNSGAKNIQYF	TGTGCCAGTAGTACCTCAAACTCCGGGGCCAAAAACATTCAGTACTTC
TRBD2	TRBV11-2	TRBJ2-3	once	CASSFAGGTQYF	TGTGCCAGCAGCTTCGCGGGGGGTACGCAGTATTTT
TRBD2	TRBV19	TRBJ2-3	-	CATDSGRVTDTQYF	TGTGCCACTGATAGCGGGAGGGTCACAGATACGCAGTATTTT
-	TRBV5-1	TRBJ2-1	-	CASRLAETYNEQFF	TGCGCCAGCAGATTGGCGGAGACCTACAATGAGCAGTTCTTC
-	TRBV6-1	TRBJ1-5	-	CASREGPNREGQPQHF	TGTGCCAGCAGAGAAGGTCCCAACAGGGAGGGTCAGCCCCAGCATTTT
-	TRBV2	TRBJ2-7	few	CASSEVNTYEQYF	TGTGCCAGCAGTGAAGTGAATACCTACGAGCAGTACTTC
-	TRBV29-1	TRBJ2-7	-	CSVRGQPYEQYF	TGCAGCGTCAGGGGTCAACCCTACGAGCAGTACTTC